This TCR beta chain came from a study of memory CD4+ T cells and cytomegalovirus serostatus. Study-wide points: About two fifths of the roughly 150 known CMV-associated TCRbeta sequences appeared in CD4+ memory. Median bootstrapped AUC for CMV status was around 0.96 originally, 0.75 to 0.91 US-trained. Suggested: most of the CMV-linked TCR signature lies in CD4+ memory cells.

Regarding this clone: Its matching antigen is unknown.

V gave up 1 base and J gave up 3 bases, with 9 bases separating them. The germline V gene has CDR1 SNHLY and CDR2 FYNNEI. This CDR3 region has 15 residues. In the study's own analysis: Out-of-frame sequences were removed, leaving about 2,300,000 distinct TCRbeta sequences. The assay was immunoSEQ multiplex PCR, and TCRdb's table has in-frame clones only and misses some. The V and J calls and the clone size are those of that table, but D and trimming were determined from the DNA. The sample consists of tens of thousands of clones, more than 75% of them appearing once. Single viable CD3+CD4+CD8-CD45RO+ cells were sorted as the memory CD4+ T cells.

This clonotype was obtained from an adult in good health and CMV-seronegative. Specimen: memory CD4+ T cells from blood. The chain carries TRBV2 and TRBJ2-2; D unclear. The CDR3 reads CASSEVSTHTGELFF. The CDR3 nucleotides are TGTGCCAGCAGTGAAGTTTCGACTCACACCGGGGAGCTGTTTTTT. Filled out from reference TRBV2 and TRBJ2-2, the complete variable domain reads EPEVTQTPSHQVTQMGQEVILRCVPISNHLYFYWYRQILGQKVEFLVSFYNNEISEKSEIFDDQFSVERPDGSNFTLKIRSTKLEDSAMYFCASSEVSTHTGELFFGEGSRLTVL.